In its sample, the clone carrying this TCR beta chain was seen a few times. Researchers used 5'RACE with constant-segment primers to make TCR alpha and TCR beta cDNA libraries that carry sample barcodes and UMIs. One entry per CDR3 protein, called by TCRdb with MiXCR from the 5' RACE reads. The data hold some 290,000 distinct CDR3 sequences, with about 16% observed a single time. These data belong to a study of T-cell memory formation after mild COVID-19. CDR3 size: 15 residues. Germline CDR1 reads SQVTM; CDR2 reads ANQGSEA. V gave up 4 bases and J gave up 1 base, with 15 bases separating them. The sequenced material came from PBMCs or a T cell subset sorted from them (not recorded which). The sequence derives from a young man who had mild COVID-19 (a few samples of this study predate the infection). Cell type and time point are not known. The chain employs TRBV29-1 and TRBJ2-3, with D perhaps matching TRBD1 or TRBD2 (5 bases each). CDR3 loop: CSVGFTGTRTDTQYF. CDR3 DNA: TGCAGCGTTGGATTTACGGGGACCCGCACAGATACGCAGTATTTT.